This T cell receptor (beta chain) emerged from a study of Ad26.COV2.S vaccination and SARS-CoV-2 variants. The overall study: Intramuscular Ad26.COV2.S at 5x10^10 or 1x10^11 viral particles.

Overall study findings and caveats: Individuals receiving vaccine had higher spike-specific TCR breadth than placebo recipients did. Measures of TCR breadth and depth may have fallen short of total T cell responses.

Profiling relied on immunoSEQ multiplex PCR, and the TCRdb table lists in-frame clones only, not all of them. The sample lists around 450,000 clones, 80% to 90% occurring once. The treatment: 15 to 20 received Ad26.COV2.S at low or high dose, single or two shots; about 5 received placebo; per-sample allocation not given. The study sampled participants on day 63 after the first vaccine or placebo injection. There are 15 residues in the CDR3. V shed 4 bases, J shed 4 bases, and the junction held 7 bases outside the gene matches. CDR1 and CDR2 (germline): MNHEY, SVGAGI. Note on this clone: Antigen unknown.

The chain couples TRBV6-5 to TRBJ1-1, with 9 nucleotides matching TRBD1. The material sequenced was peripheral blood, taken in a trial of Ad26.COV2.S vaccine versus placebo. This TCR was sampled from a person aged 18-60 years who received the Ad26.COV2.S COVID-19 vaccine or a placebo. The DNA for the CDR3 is TGTGCCAGCAGTTCACTGACAGGGGGAGGCACTGAAGCTTTCTTT. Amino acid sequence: CASSSLTGGGTEAFF.